Shown below are 15 T cell receptor beta chains from a single sample sequenced in a study of cytomegalovirus exposure and HLA in healthy donors. In the PCR, 60 Vbeta and 13 Jbeta primers were used. Repertoires were generated with immunoSEQ multiplex PCR, while TCRdb's copy carries only in-frame clones and drops some. The data hold around 130,000 clones, with 80% to 90% observed a single time. Source material: PBMCs. Every receptor here comes from a man in his forties or fifties in good health and CMV-seronegative.

The V gene is TRBV7-8, the J gene TRBJ1-3, with 7 nucleotides matching TRBD1. The CDR3 loop spans 16 amino acids. Germline V gene data show CDR1 as SGHVS and CDR2 as FQNEAQ. The trim removed 5 bases at V and 4 bases at J, leaving 11 bases unmatched. The CDR3 sequence: CASSGEGAGIGNTIYF. DNA of the CDR3: TGTGCCAGCAGCGGAGAGGGGGCAGGGATCGGAAACACCATATATTTT.

V and J are TRBV27 and TRBJ2-7, with TRBD2 identical over 12 bases. V lost 5 bases, J lost 3 bases, and 5 bases stayed unmatched. The CDR3 has 15 amino acids. The germline gives CDR1 MNHEY, CDR2 SMNVEV (reference sequence). The CDR3 loop is CASSPPTSGGYEQYF. CDR3 nucleotides: TGTGCCAGCAGTCCTCCGACTAGCGGGGGCTACGAGCAGTACTTC.

The V call is TRBV19, the J call TRBJ1-1; D remains ambiguous. The V end lost 1 base, the J end lost 2 bases, and 5 bases lay between the germline ends. Germline CDR1 LNHDA, CDR2 SQIVND (reference sequence). The CDR3 length is 13 residues. The CDR3 here is CASSIGPNTEAFF. DNA for the CDR3: TGTGCCAGTAGTATAGGGCCTAACACTGAAGCTTTCTTT.

The rearrangement uses TRBV5-1 and TRBJ1-2; the D is unclear. Trimming removed 1 base from V and 5 bases from J, with 9 bases in between. The CDR3 totals 13 residues. Germline lookup yields CDR1 SGHRS and CDR2 YFSETQ. The CDR3 region has the DNA TGCGCCAGCAGCTTGTATGCTAGGTATGGCTACACCTTC. Encoded protein: CASSLYARYGYTF.

Written as DNA, the CDR3 is TGCGCCAGCAGCATATCACAGGGAGATGGCTATGGCTACACCTTC. The encoded protein is CASSISQGDGYGYTF. The chain recombines TRBV5-1 with TRBJ1-2, with D perhaps matching TRBD1 (6 bases). Germline V CDR1 and CDR2: SGHRS, YFSETQ. With 4 bases removed from V and 4 bases from J, the gap between germline ends came to 17 bases. This CDR3 contains 15 residues.

The chain is built from TRBV4-3 and TRBJ2-7, with D hard to call. The V and J ends lost 3 bases and 2 bases respectively, with 14 bases between them. This CDR3 spans 15 amino acids. Per germline, CDR1 LGHNA and CDR2 YSLEER. CDR3 sequence: CASSQAVGGTYEQYF. The CDR3, as DNA: TGCGCCAGCAGCCAGGCCGTTGGCGGAACCTACGAGCAGTACTTC.

This rearrangement joins TRBV19 to TRBJ2-7, with TRBD1 matching 7 bases. J lost 2 bases, V lost 2 bases, and 3 bases had no gene match. The CDR3 consists of 14 residues. From germline, CDR1 is LNHDA and CDR2 SQIVND (reference sequence). The DNA of the CDR3 is TGTGCCAGTAGTATAACAGGGGCCCCCTACGAGCAGTACTTC. Translated: CASSITGAPYEQYF.

This sequence joins TRBV5-3 and TRBJ2-3, with D possibly being TRBD2 (7 bases). TRBV5-3 carries the ORF label, with uncertain function. V was clipped by 7 bases and J by 4 bases, with 16 bases between them. CDR3 length: 14 residues. The CDR3 DNA follows: TGTGCCAGAGCAACCGGGGGGCGGGCAGATACGCAGTATTTT. Translating it yields CARATGGRADTQYF.

J is TRBJ2-1 and V is TRBV19, with 8 bases identical to TRBD1. The V gene's germline CDR1 is LNHDA and CDR2 SQIVND (reference sequence). V shed 2 bases, J shed 4 bases, and the junction held 7 bases outside the gene matches. The CDR3 is 16 residues long. The CDR3 spells CASSISGTGLYNEQFF. The CDR3 DNA reads as TGTGCCAGTAGTATATCGGGGACAGGCCTTTACAATGAGCAGTTCTTC.

The chain uses TRBV7-8 and TRBJ1-5, with TRBD1 as a possible D gene (5 bases). CDR3 length equals 18 residues. Trimming cost V 5 bases and J 0 bases, with 20 bases left between them. The germline CDR1 and CDR2 sequences are SGHVS and FQNEAQ. CDR3 nucleotides: TGTGCCAGCAGCACTCGAGTGGGGGGGGAGCATAGCAATCAGCCCCAGCATTTT. Protein product: CASSTRVGGEHSNQPQHF. Looking up the rest from reference TRBV7-8 and TRBJ1-5 gives the full variable domain: GAGVSQSPRYKVAKRGQDVALRCDPISGHVSLFWYQQALGQGPEFLTYFQNEAQLDKSGLPSDRFFAERPEGSVSTLKIQRTQQEDSAVYLCASSTRVGGEHSNQPQHFGDGTRLSIL.

This clone has only a few counts. The chain carries TRBV6-1 and TRBJ1-1, with D maybe TRBD1 (6 bases). This CDR3 contains 15 residues. V lost 2 bases to trimming and J lost 10 bases, with 20 bases between them. Germline-derived CDR1 and CDR2 are MNHNS and SASEGT. This chain's CDR3 is CASSESYARAQGAFF. Written as DNA, the CDR3 is TGTGCCAGCAGTGAATCTTATGCCAGGGCACAGGGAGCTTTCTTT.

The chain employs TRBV7-9 and TRBJ1-3; D is undetermined. CDR1 and CDR2 (germline): SEHNR, FQNEAQ (reference sequence). The V end was cut by 1 base, the J end by 0 bases, with 7 bases between. The CDR3 contains 15 residues. The CDR3 protein is CASSLVVGSGNTIYF. CDR3 bases: TGTGCCAGCAGCTTAGTTGTCGGCTCTGGAAACACCATATATTTT. Based on the CDR3 plus reference TRBV7-9 and TRBJ1-3, the full variable domain is DTGVSQNPRHKITKRGQNVTFRCDPISEHNRLYWYRQTLGQGPEFLTYFQNEAQLEKSRLLSDRFSAERPKGSFSTLEIQRTEQGDSAMYLCASSLVVGSGNTIYFGEGSWLTVV.

This sequence joins TRBV7-9 and TRBJ2-7, with D tentatively TRBD2 (6 bases). The V gene lost 1 base and the J gene lost 2 bases, with 12 bases spanning the gap. The CDR3 loop spans 15 amino acids. CDR1 and CDR2 from the germline V gene are SEHNR and FQNEAQ (reference sequence). This CDR3 reads CASSLVGGMAYEQYF. For the CDR3, the DNA is TGTGCCAGCAGCTTAGTGGGGGGTATGGCCTACGAGCAGTACTTC.

The chain has TRBV18 and TRBJ1-1; D is possibly TRBD1 (5 bases). CDR3 length: 14 residues. Trimming took off 0 bases at V and 6 bases at J, with 11 bases between the two ends. Germline CDR1 KGHSH, CDR2 LQKENI. Written as DNA, the CDR3 is TGTGCCAGCTCACCACCGGGGGAGGGATCTGAAGCTTTCTTT. It codes for CASSPPGEGSEAFF.

V usage is TRBV19 and J usage is TRBJ1-2; maybe TRBD1 (5 bases). V gave up 9 bases and J gave up 4 bases, with 12 bases separating them. Germline CDR1 reads LNHDA; CDR2 reads SQIVND (reference sequence). The CDR3 is 12 amino acids. The DNA of the CDR3 is TGTGCCAGCAACGAGGGACTCTATGGCTACACCTTC. This sequence encodes CASNEGLYGYTF.